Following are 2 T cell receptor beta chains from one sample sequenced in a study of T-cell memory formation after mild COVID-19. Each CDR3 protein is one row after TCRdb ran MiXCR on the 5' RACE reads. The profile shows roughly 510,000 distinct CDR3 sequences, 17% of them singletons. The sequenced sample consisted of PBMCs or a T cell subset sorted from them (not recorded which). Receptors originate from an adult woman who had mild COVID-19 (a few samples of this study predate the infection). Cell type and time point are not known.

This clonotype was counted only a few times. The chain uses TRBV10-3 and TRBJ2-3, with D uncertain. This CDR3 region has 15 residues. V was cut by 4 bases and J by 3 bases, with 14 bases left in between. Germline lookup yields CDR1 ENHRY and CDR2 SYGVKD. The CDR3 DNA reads TGTGCCATCAGTGCTAAAACCCTAGGGACAGATACGCAGTATTTT. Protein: CAISAKTLGTDTQYF.

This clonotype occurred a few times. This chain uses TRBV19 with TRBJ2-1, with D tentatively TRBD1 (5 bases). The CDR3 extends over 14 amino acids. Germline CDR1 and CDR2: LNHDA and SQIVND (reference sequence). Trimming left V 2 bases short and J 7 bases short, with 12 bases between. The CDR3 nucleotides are TGTGCCAGTAGTATAAGGGGTTTTAAAAATGAGCAGTTCTTC. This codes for CASSIRGFKNEQFF.